One and the same sample provided the 14 T cell receptor beta chains below, sequenced in a study of identifying expanded T cells in peripheral blood. The data were produced by immunoSEQ multiplex PCR, yet TCRdb's version contains in-frame clones alone and is incomplete. In the table there are about 83,000 clones, about 91% of which are singletons. Sequenced material: blood. These receptors were collected from a person between 18 and 70 years old in good health.

The chain couples TRBV9 to TRBJ2-5; 7 bases map to TRBD1. Germline assignment: CDR1 SGDLS and CDR2 YYNGEE. This CDR3 has 16 amino acids. V lost 0 bases to trimming and J lost 3 bases; unmatched junction nucleotides: 8. Here the CDR3 reads CASSVGAGGLEETQYF. The CDR3, as DNA: TGTGCCAGCAGCGTAGGGGCAGGGGGTTTGGAAGAGACCCAGTACTTC.

This sequence joins TRBV14 and TRBJ2-2; 7 bases map to TRBD1. The CDR3 totals 18 residues. Trimming removed 0 bases from V and 5 bases from J; junction bases left unmatched: 12. In germline, CDR1 is SGHDN, CDR2 FVKESK. CDR3 amino acids: CASSQERIVAGGTGELFF. CDR3 nucleotides: TGTGCCAGCAGCCAAGAAAGAATTGTGGCAGGGGGAACCGGGGAGCTGTTTTTT. The whole variable domain, filled in from reference TRBV14 and TRBJ2-2, reads EAGVTQFPSHSVIEKGQTVTLRCDPISGHDNLYWYRRVMGKEIKFLLHFVKESKQDESGMPNNRFLAERTGGTYSTLKVQPAELEDSGVYFCASSQERIVAGGTGELFFGEGSRLTVL.

This chain joins TRBV30 and TRBJ2-2, with D unclear. Germline V CDR1 and CDR2: GTSNPN, SVGIG (reference sequence). The CDR3 is 16 amino acids. Trimming removed 0 bases from V and 0 bases from J, with 11 bases in between. DNA for the CDR3: TGTGCCTGGAGTGTACCGAGAGTTTCGAACACCGGGGAGCTGTTTTTT. Protein sequence: CAWSVPRVSNTGELFF.

The chain links TRBV6-5 to TRBJ1-2; 10 positions match TRBD1. With V trimmed by 6 bases and J by 6 bases, 7 bases remained unmatched. Germline V gene lookup returns CDR1 MNHEY and CDR2 SVGAGI. This CDR3 region has 14 residues. In DNA form, the CDR3 reads TGTGCCAGCAGCCGCGGGACAGGGGTACATGGCTACACCTTC. Translated, it gives CASSRGTGVHGYTF.

V usage is TRBV25-1 and J usage is TRBJ2-6, with D perhaps TRBD2 (5 bases). V lost 2 bases, J lost 4 bases, and 9 bases lay in between. This CDR3 spans 15 amino acids. The germline V gene encodes CDR1 MGHDK and CDR2 SYGVNS. CDR3 region: CASSERGAGANVLTF. The CDR3 DNA is TGTGCCAGCAGTGAACGGGGAGCAGGGGCCAACGTCCTGACTTTC.

This chain links TRBV30 with TRBJ1-4; a weak D match, TRBD1 (5 bases). V lost 3 bases, J lost 5 bases, and 13 bases lay in between. Germline loops: CDR1 GTSNPN, CDR2 SVGIG (reference sequence). The CDR3 extends over 14 amino acids. CDR3 sequence reads: CAWRGTGGNEKLFF. As DNA, the CDR3 is TGTGCCTGGAGGGGGACGGGGGGGAATGAAAAACTGTTTTTT.

This rearrangement joins TRBV28 to TRBJ1-2; 7 bases align to TRBD1. The V segment lost 6 bases and the J segment 7 bases; nucleotides outside the gene matches: 17. The CDR3 has 16 amino acids. Germline values: CDR1 MDHEN, CDR2 SYDVKM. The DNA of the CDR3 is TGTGCCAGCAGAGGCGACAGGGCGGTGAAAAGTGGTGGCTACACCTTC. As protein: CASRGDRAVKSGGYTF.

J is TRBJ2-2 and V is TRBV6-1; 9 bases map to TRBD1. Per germline, CDR1 MNHNS and CDR2 SASEGT. The CDR3 is made up of 15 amino acids. J lost 5 bases, V lost 4 bases, and 5 bases had no gene match. The CDR3 region has the DNA TGTGCCAGCAGTGCCCAGACAGGGGGGACCGGGGAGCTGTTTTTT. Its protein is CASSAQTGGTGELFF.

CDR3 protein: CATGGGAYEQYF. DNA for the CDR3: TGTGCCACGGGCGGGGGGGCCTACGAGCAGTACTTC. The chain employs TRBV6-5 and TRBJ2-7; 9 positions match TRBD2. Germline V gene data show CDR1 as MNHEY and CDR2 as SVGAGI. The CDR3 is 12 residues long. Losses at the gene ends were 10 bases for V and 2 bases for J; bases not matched to a gene: 3.

The rearrangement links TRBV10-1 to TRBJ1-1; TRBD1 aligns across 7 bases. The ends lost 4 bases at V and 7 bases at J; junction bases unmatched: 15. Germline loops: CDR1 WNHNN, CDR2 SYGVQD (reference sequence). There are 16 residues in the CDR3. The CDR3: CASSGNQGGHPNEAFF. CDR3 sequence (DNA): TGCGCCAGCAGTGGAAATCAGGGGGGACACCCGAATGAAGCTTTCTTT.

V and J are TRBV5-1 and TRBJ1-1; weak D call: TRBD1 (5 bases). With 4 bases removed from V and 3 bases from J, the gap between germline ends came to 10 bases. This CDR3 has 13 amino acids. CDR1 and CDR2 (germline): SGHRS, YFSETQ. CDR3 sequence: CASSLIQDTEAFF. The DNA for the CDR3 is TGCGCCAGCAGCCTCATACAGGACACTGAAGCTTTCTTT.

This chain links TRBV6-6 with TRBJ1-2, with 9 bases identical to TRBD1. Germline values: CDR1 MNHNY, CDR2 SVGAGI (reference sequence). The CDR3 runs to 13 residues. V lost 5 bases to trimming and J lost 6 bases; unmatched junction nucleotides: 4. CDR3 in DNA: TGTGCCAGCAGTCGGGACAGGGTCAATGGCTACACCTTC. Protein: CASSRDRVNGYTF.

This rearrangement joins TRBV18 to TRBJ2-5, with unresolved D. V gave up 2 bases and J gave up 5 bases, with 6 bases separating them. CDR3 length: 12 residues. Germline V gives CDR1 KGHSH, CDR2 LQKENI. In DNA form, the CDR3 reads TGTGCCAGCTCACCAGGGGTGGAGACCCAGTACTTC. This translates into CASSPGVETQYF. The variable domain in full, with the rest retrieved from reference TRBV18 and TRBJ2-5, is NAGVMQNPRHLVRRRGQEARLRCSPMKGHSHVYWYRQLPEEGLKFMVYLQKENIIDESGMPKERFSAEFPKEGPSILRIQQVVRGDSAAYFCASSPGVETQYFGPGTRLLVL.

V usage is TRBV6-5 and J usage is TRBJ2-7; 12 nucleotides line up with TRBD2. The V segment lost 6 bases and the J segment 12 bases; nucleotides outside the gene matches: 9. Germline-derived CDR1 and CDR2 are MNHEY and SVGAGI. The length of the CDR3 is 13 residues. The CDR3 here is CASSTTSGSVPYF. The CDR3 coding sequence is TGTGCCAGCAGCACGACTAGCGGGAGTGTTCCGTACTTC.